This T cell receptor (beta chain) was recorded in a study of Graves' ophthalmopathy and Graves' hyperthyroidism. Overall study context: Before any treatment, peripheral blood was taken at the initial diagnosis.

By definition, stable hyperthyroidism involved no ophthalmopathy within 18 months of follow-up. This clonotype was seen many times. The antigen is unknown. Beta-chain TCR CDR3 regions were amplified from RNA transcripts. HTBI-primed RT-PCR formed the first round, and a multiplex PCR formed the second. MiXCR, applied by TCRdb to the multiplex PCR reads, yields one record per CDR3 protein. Of hundreds of thousands of distinct CDR3 sequences in the sample, approximately 21% were seen once. Study-wide findings and caveats: The majority of expanded thyroid clonotypes above 0.001 frequency also occurred in blood. The model achieved about 64% sensitivity and approximately 74% specificity for ophthalmopathy progression.

Sequenced sample: peripheral blood. This TCR came from a woman between 18 and 29 years old with stable Graves' hyperthyroidism. Some clones in this sample may be carry-over from other donors' samples.

CDR3 amino acids: CASSFSYGGRRSPLHF. DNA of the CDR3: TGTGCCAGCAGCTTCAGTTACGGGGGAAGGAGATCACCCCTCCACTTT. This chain joins TRBV7-9 and TRBJ1-6; D perhaps matches TRBD1 (5 bases). The ends were cut back, 3 bases at V and 10 bases at J, with 19 bases in the middle. The CDR3 has 16 amino acids. CDR1 and CDR2 (germline): SEHNR, FQNEAQ (reference sequence).